This T cell receptor beta chain comes out of a study of cytomegalovirus exposure and HLA in healthy donors. Study outcomes and limitations: Data from an earlier analysis indicated that most TCR beta V segments were productive either about 87% or about 30% of the time. Several of the most significant clusters appeared linked to common viral pathogens, based on a later analysis.

This clone was found once. Its antigen is currently unknown. In the PCR, 60 Vbeta and 13 Jbeta primers were used. Some clones are missing from TCRdb's copy, which holds only in-frame ones; the method was immunoSEQ multiplex PCR. The sample carries approximately 170,000 clones, almost 75% recorded once. The sequencing input was PBMCs. This sequence was found in a woman in her twenties or thirties in good health and CMV-seropositive.

CDR3 DNA sequence: TGTGCCAGCAGCTTCTCCAGGGAATACACTGAAGCTTTCTTT. Translating gives CASSFSREYTEAFF. The rearrangement links TRBV7-9 to TRBJ1-1; possible D gene TRBD1, 5 bases. The germline V and J ends were trimmed by 3 bases and 3 bases, with 11 bases remaining between them. Per the germline V gene, CDR1 is SEHNR and CDR2 is FQNEAQ (reference sequence). This CDR3 comprises 14 residues. Supplemented by reference TRBV7-9 and TRBJ1-1, the full variable domain reads DTGVSQNPRHKITKRGQNVTFRCDPISEHNRLYWYRQTLGQGPEFLTYFQNEAQLEKSRLLSDRFSAERPKGSFSTLEIQRTEQGDSAMYLCASSFSREYTEAFFGQGTRLTVV.